These T cell receptor beta chains were read from a single sample in a study of blood T cell repertoires in COVID-19. Assay: immunoSEQ multiplex PCR; the TCRdb copy retains only in-frame clones and omits some. Of about 83,000 clones in the sample, about 86% were seen once. Sequenced: peripheral blood. The receptors derive from a woman aged 80 or older in a cohort sampled during active or convalescent COVID-19. Each CDR3 is given with its conserved first and last residue. The order of the fields is D gene, J gene, V gene, clone size, CDR3 protein, CDR3 DNA. A D gene is named only where the DNA matches it firmly. Where a row states a size, it is once, few, many or the class of an expanded clone; other rows omit it.

>TRBD1|TRBJ2-2|TRBV5-1|-
CASSPRTGGTAGELFF
TGCGCCAGCAGCCCCAGGACAGGGGGTACGGCCGGGGAGCTGTTTTTT
>-|TRBJ2-1|TRBV27|-
CASKGQGRIGEQFF
TGTGCCAGCAAGGGCCAAGGGAGAATAGGTGAGCAGTTCTTC
>TRBD1|TRBJ1-3|TRBV18|-
CASSPLGQGRNTIYF
TGTGCCAGCTCACCGTTAGGACAGGGAAGAAACACCATATATTTT
>-|TRBJ1-4|TRBV19|-
CASSIPQVEKLFF
TGTGCCAGTAGTATACCCCAGGTGGAAAAACTGTTTTTT
>TRBD2|TRBJ2-5|TRBV5-1|-
CASSFGLAGVTETQYF
TGCGCCAGCAGCTTCGGACTAGCGGGGGTAACAGAGACCCAGTACTTC
>TRBD2|TRBJ2-1|TRBV29-1|-
CSVGTSGRQNLVPRPKSSYNEQFF
TGCAGCGTGGGGACTAGCGGGAGACAGAACTTGGTACCCAGACCAAAGAGCTCCTACAATGAGCAGTTCTTC
>TRBD2|TRBJ2-5|TRBV24-1|-
CATSDGSGSKQETQYF
TGTGCCACCAGTGATGGTAGCGGGAGCAAACAAGAGACCCAGTACTTC
>-|TRBJ1-1|TRBV5-4|-
CASSLDSNTEAFF
TGTGCCAGCAGCCTCGACAGCAACACTGAAGCTTTCTTT
>TRBD1|TRBJ1-3|TRBV19|-
CAKDRERNTIYF
TGTGCCAAAGACAGGGAAAGAAACACCATATATTTT
>-|TRBJ2-7|TRBV5-4|-
CASSHRDSPSEQYF
TGTGCCAGCAGTCATAGGGACTCGCCGAGCGAGCAGTACTTC
>TRBD1|TRBJ1-1|TRBV2|-
CASSVGQANTEAFF
TGTGCCAGCAGTGTCGGACAGGCGAACACTGAAGCTTTCTTT
>TRBD1|TRBJ1-6|TRBV7-9|once
CASSRGTGGNSPLHF
TGTGCCAGCAGCCGTGGGACAGGTGGTAATTCACCCCTCCACTTT
>TRBD1|TRBJ1-2|TRBV5-6|few
CASSTGQGAIYGYTF
TGTGCCAGCAGCACTGGACAGGGGGCGATCTATGGCTACACCTTC
>TRBD2|TRBJ2-3|TRBV6-5|-
CASSYIVSGSTDTQYF
TGTGCCAGCAGTTACATAGTTAGCGGGAGTACAGATACGCAGTATTTT
>-|TRBJ2-2|TRBV9|-
CASSVAGPQTGELFF
TGTGCCAGCAGCGTAGCAGGGCCGCAGACCGGGGAGCTGTTTTTT
>-|TRBJ2-7|TRBV28|once
CASSSRTSEQYF
TGTGCCAGCAGTTCACGGACATCGGAGCAGTACTTC
>TRBD2|TRBJ2-7|TRBV28|-
CATPGLASYEQYF
TGTGCCACCCCGGGACTAGCGAGCTACGAGCAGTACTTC